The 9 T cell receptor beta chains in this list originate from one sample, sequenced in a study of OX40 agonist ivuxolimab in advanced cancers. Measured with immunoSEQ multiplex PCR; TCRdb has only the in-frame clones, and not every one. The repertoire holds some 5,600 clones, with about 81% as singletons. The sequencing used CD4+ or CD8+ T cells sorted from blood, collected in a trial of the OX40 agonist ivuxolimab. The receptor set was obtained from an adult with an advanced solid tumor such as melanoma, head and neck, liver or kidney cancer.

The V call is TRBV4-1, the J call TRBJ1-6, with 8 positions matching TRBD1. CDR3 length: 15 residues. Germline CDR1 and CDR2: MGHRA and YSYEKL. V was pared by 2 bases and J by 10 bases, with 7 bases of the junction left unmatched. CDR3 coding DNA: TGCGCCAGCAGCCAACAGATACAGGGGGTGTCACCCCTCCACTTT. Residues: CASSQQIQGVSPLHF.

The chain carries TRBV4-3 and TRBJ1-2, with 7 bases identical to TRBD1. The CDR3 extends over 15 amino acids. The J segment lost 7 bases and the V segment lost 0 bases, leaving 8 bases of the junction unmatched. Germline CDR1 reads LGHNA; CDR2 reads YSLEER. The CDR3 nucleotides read TGCGCCAGCAGCCAAGATGGAGAGGGGGCGACTGGCTACACCTTC. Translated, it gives CASSQDGEGATGYTF.

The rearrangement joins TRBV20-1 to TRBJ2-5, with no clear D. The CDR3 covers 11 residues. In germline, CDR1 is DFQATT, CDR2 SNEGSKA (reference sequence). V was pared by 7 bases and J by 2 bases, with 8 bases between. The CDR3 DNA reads TGCAGTGTTCAATATCAAGAGACCCAGTACTTC. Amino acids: CSVQYQETQYF.

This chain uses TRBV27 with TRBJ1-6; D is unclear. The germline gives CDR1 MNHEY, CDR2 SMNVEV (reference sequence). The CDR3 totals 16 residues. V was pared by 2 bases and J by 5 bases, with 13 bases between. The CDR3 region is CASSLIGTQDNSPLHF. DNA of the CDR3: TGTGCCAGCAGTTTAATTGGCACGCAGGATAATTCACCCCTCCACTTT.

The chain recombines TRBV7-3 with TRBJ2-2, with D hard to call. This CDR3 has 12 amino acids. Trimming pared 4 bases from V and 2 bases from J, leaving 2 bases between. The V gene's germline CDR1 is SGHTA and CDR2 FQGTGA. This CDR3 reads CASSSNTGELFF. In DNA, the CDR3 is TGTGCCAGCAGCTCCAACACCGGGGAGCTGTTTTTT.

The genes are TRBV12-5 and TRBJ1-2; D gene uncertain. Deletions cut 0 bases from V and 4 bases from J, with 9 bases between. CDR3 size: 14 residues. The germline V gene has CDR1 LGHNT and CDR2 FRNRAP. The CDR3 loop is CASGLVTGLYGYTF. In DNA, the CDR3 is TGTGCTAGTGGTTTGGTAACGGGCCTCTATGGCTACACCTTC.

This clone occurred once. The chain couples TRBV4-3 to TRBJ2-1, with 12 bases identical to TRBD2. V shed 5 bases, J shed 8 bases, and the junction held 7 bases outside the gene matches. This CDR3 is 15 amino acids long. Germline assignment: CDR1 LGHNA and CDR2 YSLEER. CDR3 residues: CASSTTSGGSHEQFF. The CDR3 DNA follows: TGCGCCAGCAGCACCACTAGCGGGGGGAGTCATGAGCAGTTCTTC.

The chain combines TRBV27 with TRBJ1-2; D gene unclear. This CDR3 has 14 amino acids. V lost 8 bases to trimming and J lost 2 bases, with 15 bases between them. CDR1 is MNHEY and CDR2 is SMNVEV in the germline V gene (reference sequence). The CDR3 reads CASRKQGRNYGYTF. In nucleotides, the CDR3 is TGTGCCAGCCGAAAGCAAGGACGGAACTATGGCTACACCTTC.

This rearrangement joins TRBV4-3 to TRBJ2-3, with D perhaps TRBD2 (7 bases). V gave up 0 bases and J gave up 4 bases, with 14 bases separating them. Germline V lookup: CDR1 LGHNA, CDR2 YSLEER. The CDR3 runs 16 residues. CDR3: CASSQEGGGESDTQYF. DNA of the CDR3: TGCGCCAGCAGCCAAGAGGGAGGGGGGGAGTCAGATACGCAGTATTTT.